This T cell receptor (beta chain) was obtained from a study of blood T cell repertoires in COVID-19. In the study overall: Samples taken during acute and convalescent COVID-19 were collected in the United States, Italy and Spain. T cells, B-cell-depleted T cells, or PBMCs supplied cDNA or gDNA.

V shed 4 bases and J 4 bases; nucleotides not matched to a gene: 3. From germline, CDR1 is SGHTA and CDR2 FQGNSA. The CDR3 has 13 amino acids. Profiling relied on immunoSEQ multiplex PCR, and the TCRdb table lists in-frame clones only, not all of them. Altogether approximately 150,000 clones are present, 88% being singletons, with the ten largest covering less than 2%. This clone has a handful of counts. The V call is TRBV7-2, the J call TRBJ1-2, with 7 bases aligning to TRBD1. The specimen was peripheral blood. The receptor was isolated from a woman aged 50 to 60 with acute or convalescent COVID-19. In DNA form, the CDR3 reads TGTGCCAGCAGCTATCGGGACAGCTATGGCTACACCTTC. As protein: CASSYRDSYGYTF.